This passage covers 22 T cell receptor beta chains from one sample sequenced in a study of CD8+CD57+ T cells in acquired aplastic anemia. Investigators profiled TCR beta VDJ and CDR3 from genomic DNA template. TCRdb re-called the reads with MiXCR, one entry per CDR3 protein. This table has 150,000 to 200,000 distinct CDR3 sequences, roughly half appearing once. All patients picked for sequencing had shown, by flow cytometry, an expansion of CD8+CD57+ cells. Sequenced input: sorted CD4+, CD8+, or CD8+CD57+ T cells (not recorded which) from PBMCs. These receptors were obtained from a human donor with aplastic anemia.

The chain employs TRBV9 and TRBJ2-1; TRBD2 matches at 10 bases. V trimming: 0 bases; J trimming: 3 bases; junction bases outside the gene matches: 3. Per the germline V gene, CDR1 is SGDLS and CDR2 is YYNGEE. The CDR3 sequence is 16 residues long. The DNA of the CDR3 is TGTGCCAGCAGCGTAGTAGCGGGAGGATTCTACAATGAGCAGTTCTTC. As protein: CASSVVAGGFYNEQFF.

The rearrangement links TRBV19 to TRBJ1-6; weak D call: TRBD1 (5 bases). V was trimmed by 4 bases and J by 5 bases, leaving 18 bases between them. From germline, CDR1 is LNHDA and CDR2 SQIVND (reference sequence). This CDR3 contains 17 residues. This CDR3 is CASSSALRDGDNSPLHF. In DNA form, the CDR3 reads TGTGCCAGTAGTAGCGCTCTTCGGGACGGAGATAATTCACCCCTCCACTTT.

This clonotype was seen only a few times. DNA for the CDR3: TGCAGCGTTGAGACAGGGATGGTAAACGAGCAGTACTTC. This translates into CSVETGMVNEQYF. The V gene is TRBV29-1, the J gene TRBJ2-7; 7 bases align to TRBD1. Trimming removed 3 bases from V and 5 bases from J; junction bases left unmatched: 7. There are 13 residues in the CDR3. Germline assignment: CDR1 SQVTM and CDR2 ANQGSEA.

This chain joins TRBV20-1 and TRBJ1-1; 9 bases align to TRBD1. The CDR3 length is 13 residues. The germline V gene has CDR1 DFQATT and CDR2 SNEGSKA (reference sequence). Trimming cost V 5 bases and J 1 base; bases outside gene matches: 2. Here the CDR3 reads CSAGQGSNTEAFF. The CDR3 DNA reads TGCAGTGCTGGACAGGGGTCGAACACTGAAGCTTTCTTT.

The V and J genes are TRBV4-1 and TRBJ1-2; 10 positions match TRBD1. The V segment lost 2 bases and the J segment 6 bases; nucleotides outside the gene matches: 6. Germline V gene lookup returns CDR1 MGHRA and CDR2 YSYEKL. The CDR3 totals 15 residues. CDR3 sequence: CASSQPRDRGNGYTF. The CDR3 DNA sequence: TGCGCCAGCAGCCAACCCAGGGACAGGGGAAATGGCTACACCTTC.

This clonotype was observed at least ten times. The chain joins TRBV7-9 to TRBJ2-5; 11 positions match TRBD2. The J segment lost 5 bases and the V segment lost 1 base, leaving 6 bases of the junction unmatched. Germline loops: CDR1 SEHNR, CDR2 FQNEAQ (reference sequence). The CDR3 spans 16 residues. The CDR3 spells CASSLGSGRVVETQYF. DNA for the CDR3: TGTGCCAGCAGCTTAGGTAGCGGGAGGGTTGTTGAGACCCAGTACTTC.

V gene TRBV19 combines with J gene TRBJ1-2; D call uncertain. The CDR3 contains 14 residues. Germline V gene sequence: CDR1 LNHDA, CDR2 SQIVND (reference sequence). V lost 3 bases, J lost 2 bases, and 10 bases lay in between. Written as DNA, the CDR3 is TGTGCCAGTAGTATCCGAGGTAGAAACTATGGCTACACCTTC. Protein product: CASSIRGRNYGYTF.

This clonotype occurred many times. A junction boundary mismatches the germline segment, possibly from a read error. The chain has TRBV3-1 and TRBJ2-7; the match to TRBD2 covers 7 bases. Germline CDR1 and CDR2: LGHDT and YNNKEL (reference sequence). The CDR3 has 13 amino acids. In DNA, the CDR3 is TGTGCCAGCAGCCAAGCGCCCCGTCGGGAGGCGGTCTTC. Protein product: CASSQAPRREAVF.

The V call is TRBV24-1, the J call TRBJ2-3; TRBD1 matches at 7 bases. From germline, CDR1 is KGHDR and CDR2 SFDVKD. The CDR3 totals 14 residues. J was trimmed by 1 base and V by 5 bases; bases with no gene match: 2. CDR3 nucleotides: TGTGCCACCAGTGTAACAGGGGGCACAGATACGCAGTATTTT. It codes for CATSVTGGTDTQYF.

The V gene is TRBV15, the J gene TRBJ1-4; D is perhaps TRBD1 (5 bases). Trimming took off 4 bases at V and 2 bases at J, with 11 bases between the two ends. Germline V gives CDR1 LNHNV, CDR2 YYDKDF (reference sequence). This CDR3 region has 15 residues. CDR3 DNA: TGTGCCACCAGCACTGGGGCGGGGACTAATGAAAAACTGTTTTTT. This gives the protein CATSTGAGTNEKLFF. Full variable domain (missing parts from reference TRBV15 and TRBJ1-4): DAMVIQNPRYQVTQFGKPVTLSCSQTLNHNVMYWYQQKSSQAPKLLFHYYDKDFNNEADTPDNFQSRRPNTSFCFLDIRSPGLGDTAMYLCATSTGAGTNEKLFFGSGTQLSVL.

The table lists this clonotype with many counts. The rearrangement joins TRBV12-3 or TRBV12-4 to TRBJ2-7, with a weak D call TRBD2 (7 bases). The V gene lost 6 bases and the J gene lost 4 bases, with 16 bases spanning the gap. The CDR3 loop spans 14 amino acids. CDR3 nucleotide sequence: TGTGCCAGCAGCAATCCCGGGGGGCTTTACGAGCAGTACTTC. Amino acids: CASSNPGGLYEQYF.

This clonotype is classed as medium-sized (0.01 to 0.1%). V is TRBV20-1 and J is TRBJ1-6; D gene uncertain. The germline gives CDR1 DFQATT, CDR2 SNEGSKA (reference sequence). The V and J ends lost 1 base and 8 bases respectively, with 12 bases between them. This CDR3 region has 14 residues. The CDR3 DNA reads as TGCAGTGCTAGAGTACCCGGCAGTGATTCACCCCTCCACTTT. It yields the protein CSARVPGSDSPLHF.

The CDR3 region has the DNA TGTGCCAGCAACTCAGTTAGCGGGAGGGCCCGCAATGAGCAGTTCTTC. Protein sequence: CASNSVSGRARNEQFF. The chain employs TRBV25-1 and TRBJ2-1, with 11 bases matching TRBD2. The CDR3 has 16 residues. The ends lost 7 bases at V and 6 bases at J; junction bases unmatched: 11. Germline V CDR1 and CDR2: MGHDK, SYGVNS.

V gene TRBV11-2 combines with J gene TRBJ2-4; D tentatively fits TRBD1 or TRBD2 (7 bases each). The CDR3 runs 14 residues. Germline V CDR1 and CDR2: SGHAT, FQNNGV. V lost 1 base to trimming and J lost 8 bases, with 12 bases between them. The DNA of the CDR3 is TGTGCCAGCAGCTTAGTCCCAGGGGGGGACATTCAGTACTTC. Protein: CASSLVPGGDIQYF. Combining the CDR3 with reference TRBV11-2 and TRBJ2-4 gives the whole variable domain EAGVAQSPRYKIIEKRQSVAFWCNPISGHATLYWYQQILGQGPKLLIQFQNNGVVDDSQLPKDRFSAERLKGVDSTLKIQPAKLEDSAVYLCASSLVPGGDIQYFGAGTRLSVL.

For this clonotype: A much larger clone is a single base away; this may be a read error. The rearrangement uses TRBV7-9 and TRBJ1-1; D remains ambiguous. CDR1 and CDR2 from the germline V gene are SEHNR and FQNEAQ (reference sequence). The CDR3 has 14 residues. V dropped 5 bases and J dropped 1 base, with 11 bases sitting between them. For the CDR3, the DNA is TGTGCCAGCAGCCCGGATACAGAGAACACTGAAGCTTTCTTT. Translated: CASSPDTENTEAFF.

Here the CDR3 DNA reads TGTGCCAGCAGAGCGACAGGGACGAACACTGAAGCTTTCTTT. Translating gives CASRATGTNTEAFF. The chain combines TRBV25-1 with TRBJ1-1; 7 nucleotides match TRBD1. This CDR3 has 14 amino acids. J gave up 1 base and V 6 bases, and 5 bases lay outside the gene matches. CDR1 is MGHDK and CDR2 is SYGVNS in the germline V gene.

The V gene is TRBV7-8, the J gene TRBJ2-3; 7 positions agree with TRBD2. The germline gives CDR1 SGHVS, CDR2 FQNEAQ. The CDR3 length is 15 residues. J lost 4 bases, V lost 2 bases, and 6 bases had no gene match. The CDR3 DNA follows: TGTGCCAGCAGCTTACAGGCGGGAGCATCAGATACGCAGTATTTT. This sequence encodes CASSLQAGASDTQYF.

This clonotype showed up just a few times. The chain uses TRBV25-1 and TRBJ1-6, with a weak D call TRBD1 (5 bases). This CDR3 is 15 amino acids long. V was clipped by 5 bases and J by 5 bases, with 13 bases between them. Per germline, CDR1 MGHDK and CDR2 SYGVNS. CDR3 nucleotide sequence: TGTGCCAGCAGTAGCCAGGGAGCCAATAATTCACCCCTCCACTTT. It translates to CASSSQGANNSPLHF.

The chain is built from TRBV9 and TRBJ1-1; no firm D call. V was trimmed by 7 bases and J by 4 bases, leaving 11 bases between them. There are 12 residues in the CDR3. Per the germline V gene, CDR1 is SGDLS and CDR2 is YYNGEE. CDR3 coding DNA: TGTGCCAGCGGATCTGGTCTCACTGAAGCTTTCTTT. Its protein is CASGSGLTEAFF. The full variable domain, completed using reference TRBV9 and TRBJ1-1, is DSGVTQTPKHLITATGQRVTLRCSPRSGDLSVYWYQQSLDQGLQFLIQYYNGEERAKGNILERFSAQQFPDLHSELNLSSLELGDSALYFCASGSGLTEAFFGQGTRLTVV.

The chain has TRBV25-1 and TRBJ2-3; D may correspond to TRBD1 or TRBD2 (5 bases each). The V gene's germline CDR1 is MGHDK and CDR2 SYGVNS. Between the trimmed V and J ends, which lost 6 bases and 2 bases, there was a span of 12 bases. This CDR3 comprises 14 residues. As DNA, the CDR3 is TGTGCCAGCAGCCGAGGGACGGCCACAGATACGCAGTATTTT. Protein: CASSRGTATDTQYF.

This clonotype was counted at least ten times. The chain links TRBV7-2 to TRBJ2-7, with D possibly matching TRBD1 (5 bases). Trimming took 5 bases from V and 5 from J, leaving 19 bases between them. The germline V gene encodes CDR1 SGHTA and CDR2 FQGNSA. The CDR3 totals 15 residues. The CDR3 DNA reads TGTGCCAGCAGCCCTTATATAAGGGGTTCGGACGAGCAGTACTTC. Its translation: CASSPYIRGSDEQYF.

Remarks on this clonotype: A much larger clone sits a single nucleotide away, making a read error possible. The conserved closing phenylalanine or tryptophan is absent in this CDR3, likely reflecting a read error. V usage is TRBV11-3 and J usage is TRBJ2-7, with D perhaps being TRBD1 or TRBD2 (5 bases each). The CDR3 is 15 residues long. The germline CDR1 and CDR2 sequences are SGHNT and YENEEA. The germline V and J ends were trimmed by 2 bases and 5 bases, with 16 bases remaining between them. The CDR3 protein is CASSLIGGEAHEQYL. The CDR3, as DNA: TGTGCCAGCAGCTTAATTGGGGGAGAAGCCCACGAGCAGTACCTC.